This TCR beta chain was recorded in a study of blood T cell repertoires in COVID-19. Whole-study context: The cDNA or gDNA used as material had been derived from T cells, B-cell-depleted T cells, or PBMCs.

Those who participated ranged in age from 18 to 89 years and resided in about two dozen US areas. Allocation to cohorts depended on clinical history reported by the participants. The CDR3 totals 14 residues. V shed 3 bases, J shed 5 bases, and the junction held 6 bases outside the gene matches. From germline, CDR1 is LNHDA and CDR2 SQIVND (reference sequence). Study processing details: Reference gene primer amplification gave estimated nucleated cell counts. The assay was immunoSEQ multiplex PCR, and TCRdb's table has in-frame clones only and misses some. From that table come the V and J calls and clone size; the DNA was used to work out D and trimming. The sample lists about 60,000 clones, roughly 80% seen once, with approximately 4% in the top ten.

The chain has TRBV19 and TRBJ2-5, with 7 bases fitting TRBD2. The TCR comes from a woman between 40 and 50 years old with acute COVID-19. The sequenced material came from PBMCs or T cells enriched from blood (not recorded which). The CDR3 spells CASSMGGDYETQYF. The CDR3 coding sequence is TGTGCCAGTAGTATGGGGGGGGACTATGAGACCCAGTACTTC.